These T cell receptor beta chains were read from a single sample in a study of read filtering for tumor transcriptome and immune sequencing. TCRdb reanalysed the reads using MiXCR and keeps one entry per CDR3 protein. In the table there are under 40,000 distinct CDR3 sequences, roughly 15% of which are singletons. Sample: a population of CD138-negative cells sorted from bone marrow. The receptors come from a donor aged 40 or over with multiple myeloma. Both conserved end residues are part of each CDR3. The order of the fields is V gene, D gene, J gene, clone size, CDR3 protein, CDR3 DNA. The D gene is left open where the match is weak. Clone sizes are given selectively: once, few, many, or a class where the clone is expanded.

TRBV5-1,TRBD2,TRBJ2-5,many,CASSLGVGLGETQYF,TGCGCCAGCAGCTTGGGGGTTGGACTAGGCGAGACCCAGTACTTC
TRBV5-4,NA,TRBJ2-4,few,CASSSFVLAKNIQYF,TGTGCCAGCAGCAGCTTCGTCCTAGCCAAAAACATTCAGTACTTC
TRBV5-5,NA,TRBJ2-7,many,CASSFVPGSYEQYF,TGTGCCAGCAGCTTTGTTCCGGGTTCCTACGAGCAGTACTTC
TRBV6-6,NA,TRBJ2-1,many,CASSPDGPEQFF,TGTGCCAGCAGCCCAGACGGTCCTGAGCAGTTCTTC
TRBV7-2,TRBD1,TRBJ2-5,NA,CASNSRQGNSQETQYF,TGTGCCAGCAACTCCCGACAGGGAAATTCACAAGAGACCCAGTACTTC
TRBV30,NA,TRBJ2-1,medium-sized,CARGGESSYNEQFF,TGTGCCCGAGGGGGGGAGAGCTCCTACAATGAGCAGTTCTTC
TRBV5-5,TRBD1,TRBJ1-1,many,CASSSPYGAGGGTEAFF,TGTGCCAGCAGCTCCCCCTATGGGGCAGGGGGGGGCACTGAAGCTTTCTTT
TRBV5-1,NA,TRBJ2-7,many,CASSLVGGYSYEQYF,TGCGCCAGCAGCTTGGTCGGAGGGTATTCGTACGAGCAGTACTTC
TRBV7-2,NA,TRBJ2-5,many,CASSLILGYQETQYF,TGTGCCAGCAGCCTTATTTTGGGCTATCAAGAGACCCAGTACTTC
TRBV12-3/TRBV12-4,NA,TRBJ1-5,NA,CVSSLQGSNQHQHF,TGTGTCAGCAGTTTGCAGGGTAGCAATCAGCACCAGCATTTT
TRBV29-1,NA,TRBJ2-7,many,CSVAIFGYEQYF,TGCAGCGTTGCAATTTTCGGATACGAGCAGTACTTC
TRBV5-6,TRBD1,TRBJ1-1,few,CASSSDRGPEAFF,TGTGCCAGCAGCTCGGACAGGGGGCCTGAAGCTTTCTTT
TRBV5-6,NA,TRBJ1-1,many,CASSSLIRDTMRNTEAFF,TGTGCCAGCAGCTCTCTTATCCGGGACACAATGAGGAACACTGAAGCTTTCTTT
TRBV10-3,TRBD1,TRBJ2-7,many,CAISVRTGNEQYF,TGTGCCATCAGTGTGCGGACAGGGAACGAGCAGTACTTC
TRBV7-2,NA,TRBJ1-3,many,CASSLGVGGNTIYF,TGTGCCAGCAGCCTAGGGGTTGGAGGAAACACCATATATTTT
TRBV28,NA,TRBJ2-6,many,CASSLGSGPGANVLTF,TGTGCCAGCAGTTTAGGGTCGGGACCTGGGGCCAACGTCCTGACTTTC
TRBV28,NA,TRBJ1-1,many,CASSPRGRLHTEAFF,TGTGCCAGCAGTCCCCGTGGACGGCTTCACACTGAAGCTTTCTTT
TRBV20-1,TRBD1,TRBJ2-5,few,CSASRTGQETQYF,TGCAGTGCTAGTAGGACAGGCCAAGAGACCCAGTACTTC
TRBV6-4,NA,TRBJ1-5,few,CASSGSQPIPDNQPQHF,TGTGCCAGCAGTGGCTCCCAACCCATCCCGGACAATCAGCCCCAGCATTTT
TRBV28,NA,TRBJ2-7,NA,CASLRGQTSSTKQYF,TGTGCCAGTCTTCGGGGCCAAACCTCCTCCACGAAGCAGTACTTC
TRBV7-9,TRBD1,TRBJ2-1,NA,CASSSPGQGKNEQFF,TGTGCCAGCAGCTCGCCGGGACAGGGAAAGAATGAGCAGTTCTTC
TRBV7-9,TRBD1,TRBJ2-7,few,CASSLRTGVTYEQYF,TGTGCCAGCAGCTTACGGACAGGGGTCACCTACGAGCAGTACTTC
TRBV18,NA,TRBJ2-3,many,CASSDTGSDTQYF,TGTGCCAGCTCGGATACAGGGTCGGATACGCAGTATTTT
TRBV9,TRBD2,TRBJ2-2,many,CASRIGTSVFGELFF,TGTGCCAGCAGAATCGGGACTAGCGTATTCGGGGAGCTGTTTTTT
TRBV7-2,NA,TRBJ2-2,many,CASSPTLADTGELFF,TGTGCCAGCAGCCCTACTTTAGCGGACACCGGGGAGCTGTTTTTT
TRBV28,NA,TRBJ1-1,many,CASRPPLTEAFF,TGTGCCAGCAGACCTCCGCTCACTGAAGCTTTCTTT
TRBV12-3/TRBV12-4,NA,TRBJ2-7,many,CASGGGQRGEQYF,TGTGCCAGCGGGGGGGGACAACGAGGCGAGCAGTACTTC
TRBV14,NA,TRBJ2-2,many,CASSQFTISGELFF,TGTGCCAGCAGCCAATTCACTATTTCCGGGGAGCTGTTTTTT
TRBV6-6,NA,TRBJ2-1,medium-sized,CASSYAINEQFF,TGTGCCAGCAGTTACGCCATCAATGAGCAGTTCTTC
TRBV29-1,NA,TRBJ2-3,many,CSVEGGASDTQYF,TGCAGCGTTGAAGGCGGGGCTTCAGATACGCAGTATTTT
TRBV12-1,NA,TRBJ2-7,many,CASSFAGDNYEQYF,TGTGCCAGCAGCTTTGCGGGAGACAACTACGAGCAGTACTTC
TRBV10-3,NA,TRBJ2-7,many,CAISWDELDEQYF,TGTGCCATCAGTTGGGACGAATTGGACGAGCAGTACTTC
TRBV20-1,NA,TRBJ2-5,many,CSAQSLWGGAEETQYF,TGCAGTGCCCAATCGCTCTGGGGGGGGGCGGAGGAGACCCAGTACTTC